The T cell receptor beta chain described here comes from a study of cytomegalovirus exposure and HLA in healthy donors. Only one count was recorded for this clone. Researchers ran the PCR with 60 Vbeta and 13 Jbeta primers. Assay used: immunoSEQ multiplex PCR; TCRdb lists only in-frame clones, some missing. The sample has over 95,000 clones; 65% to 85% are singletons. V dropped 6 bases and J dropped 2 bases, with 13 bases sitting between them. This CDR3 has 14 residues. From germline, CDR1 is MNHNY and CDR2 SVGAGI (reference sequence). The sample taken for sequencing was PBMCs. The clonotype comes from a woman in her 30s in good health and CMV-seropositive. This chain joins TRBV6-6 and TRBJ1-1, with D uncertain. The CDR3 reads CASRPRTGNTEAFF. CDR3 sequence (DNA): TGTGCCAGCAGACCGCGGACGGGAAACACTGAAGCTTTCTTT.